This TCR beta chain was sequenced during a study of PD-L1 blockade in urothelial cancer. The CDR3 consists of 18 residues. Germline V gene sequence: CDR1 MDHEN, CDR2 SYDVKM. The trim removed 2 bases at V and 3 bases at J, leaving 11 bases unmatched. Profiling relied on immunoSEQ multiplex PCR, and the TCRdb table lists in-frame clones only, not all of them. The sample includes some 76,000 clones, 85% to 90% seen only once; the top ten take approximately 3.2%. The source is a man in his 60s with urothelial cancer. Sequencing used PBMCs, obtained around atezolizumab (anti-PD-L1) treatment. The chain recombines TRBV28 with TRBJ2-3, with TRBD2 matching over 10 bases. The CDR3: CASSLGSGRAFDTDTQYF. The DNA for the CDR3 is TGTGCCAGCAGTTTAGGGAGCGGGAGGGCCTTCGATACAGATACGCAGTATTTT.